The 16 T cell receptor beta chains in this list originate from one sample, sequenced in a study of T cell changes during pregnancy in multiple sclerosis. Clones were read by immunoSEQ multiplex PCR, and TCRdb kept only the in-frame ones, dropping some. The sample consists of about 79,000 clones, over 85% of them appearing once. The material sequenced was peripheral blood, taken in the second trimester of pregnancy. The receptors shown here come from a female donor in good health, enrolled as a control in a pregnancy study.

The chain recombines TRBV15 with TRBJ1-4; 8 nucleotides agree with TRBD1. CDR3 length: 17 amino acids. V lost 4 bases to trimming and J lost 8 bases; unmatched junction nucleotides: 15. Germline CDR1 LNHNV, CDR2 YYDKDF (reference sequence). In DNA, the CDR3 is TGTGCCACCAGCAAAAGGACAGGGACCGAAATGATAGAAAAACTGTTTTTT. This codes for CATSKRTGTEMIEKLFF.

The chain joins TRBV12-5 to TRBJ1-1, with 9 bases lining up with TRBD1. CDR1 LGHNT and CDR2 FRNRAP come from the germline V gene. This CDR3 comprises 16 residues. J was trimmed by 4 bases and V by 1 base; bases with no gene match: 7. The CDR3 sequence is CASGLEGQGFSTEAFF. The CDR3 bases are TGTGCTAGTGGTTTGGAGGGACAGGGCTTTAGCACTGAAGCTTTCTTT.

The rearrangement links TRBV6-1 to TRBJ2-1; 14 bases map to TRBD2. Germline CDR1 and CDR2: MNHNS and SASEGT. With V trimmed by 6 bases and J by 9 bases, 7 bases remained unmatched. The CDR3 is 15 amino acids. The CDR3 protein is CASSRTSGGLGEQFF. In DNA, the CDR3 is TGTGCCAGCAGCCGGACTAGCGGGGGGTTAGGTGAGCAGTTCTTC.

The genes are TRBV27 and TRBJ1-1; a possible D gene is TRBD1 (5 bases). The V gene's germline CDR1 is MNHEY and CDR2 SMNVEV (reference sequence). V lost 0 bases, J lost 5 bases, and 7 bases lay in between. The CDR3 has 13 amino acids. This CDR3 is CASSLSRGTEAFF. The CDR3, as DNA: TGTGCCAGCAGTTTATCCCGGGGGACTGAAGCTTTCTTT.

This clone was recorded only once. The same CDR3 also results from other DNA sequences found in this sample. CDR3 nucleotides: TGTGCCAGCAGCTTAGCTAGTTACGGGGAGCTGTTTTTT. Protein: CASSLASYGELFF. This rearrangement joins TRBV7-2 to TRBJ2-2; no definite D call. The V end was cut by 0 bases, the J end by 7 bases, with 6 bases between. CDR1 SGHTA and CDR2 FQGNSA come from the germline V gene. This CDR3 has 13 residues.

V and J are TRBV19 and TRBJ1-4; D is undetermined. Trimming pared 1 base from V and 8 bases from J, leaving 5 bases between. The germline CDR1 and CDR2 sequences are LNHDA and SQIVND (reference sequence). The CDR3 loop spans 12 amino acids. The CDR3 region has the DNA TGTGCCAGTAGTATAGTCATGGAAAAACTGTTTTTT. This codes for CASSIVMEKLFF.

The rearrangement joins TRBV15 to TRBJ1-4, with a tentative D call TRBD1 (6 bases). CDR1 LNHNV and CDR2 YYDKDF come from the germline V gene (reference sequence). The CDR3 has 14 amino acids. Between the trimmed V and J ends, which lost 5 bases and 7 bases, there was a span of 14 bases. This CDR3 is CATSLNRAGEKLFF. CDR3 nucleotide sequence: TGTGCCACCAGCCTCAACAGGGCCGGTGAAAAACTGTTTTTT.

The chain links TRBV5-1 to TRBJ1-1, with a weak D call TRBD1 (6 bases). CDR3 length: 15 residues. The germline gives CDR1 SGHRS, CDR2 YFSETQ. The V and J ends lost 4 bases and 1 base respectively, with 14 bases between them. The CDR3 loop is CASSPGGAGNTEAFF. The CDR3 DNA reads TGCGCCAGCAGCCCGGGGGGGGCAGGGAACACTGAAGCTTTCTTT.

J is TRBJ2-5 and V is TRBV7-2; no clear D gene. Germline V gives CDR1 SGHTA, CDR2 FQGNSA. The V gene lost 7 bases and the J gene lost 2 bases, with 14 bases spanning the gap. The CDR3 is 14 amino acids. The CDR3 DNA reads TGTGCCAGCAATCGAGAGAAATTTCAAGAGACCCAGTACTTC. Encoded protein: CASNREKFQETQYF.

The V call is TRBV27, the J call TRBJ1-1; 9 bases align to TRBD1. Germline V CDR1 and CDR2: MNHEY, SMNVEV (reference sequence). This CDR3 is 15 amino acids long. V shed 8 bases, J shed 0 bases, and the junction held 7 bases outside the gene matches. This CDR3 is CASWDREAMNTEAFF. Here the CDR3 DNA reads TGTGCCAGCTGGGACAGGGAAGCGATGAACACTGAAGCTTTCTTT.

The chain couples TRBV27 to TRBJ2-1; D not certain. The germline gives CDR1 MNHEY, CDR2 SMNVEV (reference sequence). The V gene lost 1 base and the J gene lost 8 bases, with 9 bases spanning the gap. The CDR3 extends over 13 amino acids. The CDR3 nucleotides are TGTGCCAGCAGTTTATACTCCCGCGATGAGCAGTTCTTC. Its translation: CASSLYSRDEQFF.

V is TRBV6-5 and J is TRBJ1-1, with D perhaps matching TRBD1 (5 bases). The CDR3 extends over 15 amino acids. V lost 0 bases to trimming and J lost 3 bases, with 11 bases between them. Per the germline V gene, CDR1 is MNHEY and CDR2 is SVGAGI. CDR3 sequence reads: CASSYSVAGDTEAFF. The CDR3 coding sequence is TGTGCCAGCAGTTACTCGGTCGCGGGGGACACTGAAGCTTTCTTT.

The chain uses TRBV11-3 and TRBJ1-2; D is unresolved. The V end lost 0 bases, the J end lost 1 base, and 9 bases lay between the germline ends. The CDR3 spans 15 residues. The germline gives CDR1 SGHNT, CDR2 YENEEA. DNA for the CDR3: TGTGCCAGCAGCTTAGATCCTGGCAATAACTATGGCTACACCTTC. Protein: CASSLDPGNNYGYTF.

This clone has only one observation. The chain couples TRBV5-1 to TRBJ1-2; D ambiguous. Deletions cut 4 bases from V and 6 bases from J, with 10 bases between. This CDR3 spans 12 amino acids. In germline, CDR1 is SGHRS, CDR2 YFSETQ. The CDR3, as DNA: TGCGCCAGCAGCCCCCACAGTAATGGCTACACCTTC. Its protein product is CASSPHSNGYTF.

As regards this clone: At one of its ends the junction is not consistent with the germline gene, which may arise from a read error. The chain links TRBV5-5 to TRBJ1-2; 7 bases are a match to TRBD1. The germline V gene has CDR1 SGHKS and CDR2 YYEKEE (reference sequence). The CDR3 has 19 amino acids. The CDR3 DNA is TGTGCCAGCAGCTCAAGGACCGGGACAGCTCAATACGGGAACTATGGCTACATCTTC. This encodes CASSSRTGTAQYGNYGYIF.

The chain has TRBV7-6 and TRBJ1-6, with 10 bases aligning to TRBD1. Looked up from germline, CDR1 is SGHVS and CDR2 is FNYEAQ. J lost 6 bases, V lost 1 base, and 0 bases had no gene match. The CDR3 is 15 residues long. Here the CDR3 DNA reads TGTGCCAGCAGCTTAGGGGACAGGGGTAATTCACCCCTCCACTTT. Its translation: CASSLGDRGNSPLHF.